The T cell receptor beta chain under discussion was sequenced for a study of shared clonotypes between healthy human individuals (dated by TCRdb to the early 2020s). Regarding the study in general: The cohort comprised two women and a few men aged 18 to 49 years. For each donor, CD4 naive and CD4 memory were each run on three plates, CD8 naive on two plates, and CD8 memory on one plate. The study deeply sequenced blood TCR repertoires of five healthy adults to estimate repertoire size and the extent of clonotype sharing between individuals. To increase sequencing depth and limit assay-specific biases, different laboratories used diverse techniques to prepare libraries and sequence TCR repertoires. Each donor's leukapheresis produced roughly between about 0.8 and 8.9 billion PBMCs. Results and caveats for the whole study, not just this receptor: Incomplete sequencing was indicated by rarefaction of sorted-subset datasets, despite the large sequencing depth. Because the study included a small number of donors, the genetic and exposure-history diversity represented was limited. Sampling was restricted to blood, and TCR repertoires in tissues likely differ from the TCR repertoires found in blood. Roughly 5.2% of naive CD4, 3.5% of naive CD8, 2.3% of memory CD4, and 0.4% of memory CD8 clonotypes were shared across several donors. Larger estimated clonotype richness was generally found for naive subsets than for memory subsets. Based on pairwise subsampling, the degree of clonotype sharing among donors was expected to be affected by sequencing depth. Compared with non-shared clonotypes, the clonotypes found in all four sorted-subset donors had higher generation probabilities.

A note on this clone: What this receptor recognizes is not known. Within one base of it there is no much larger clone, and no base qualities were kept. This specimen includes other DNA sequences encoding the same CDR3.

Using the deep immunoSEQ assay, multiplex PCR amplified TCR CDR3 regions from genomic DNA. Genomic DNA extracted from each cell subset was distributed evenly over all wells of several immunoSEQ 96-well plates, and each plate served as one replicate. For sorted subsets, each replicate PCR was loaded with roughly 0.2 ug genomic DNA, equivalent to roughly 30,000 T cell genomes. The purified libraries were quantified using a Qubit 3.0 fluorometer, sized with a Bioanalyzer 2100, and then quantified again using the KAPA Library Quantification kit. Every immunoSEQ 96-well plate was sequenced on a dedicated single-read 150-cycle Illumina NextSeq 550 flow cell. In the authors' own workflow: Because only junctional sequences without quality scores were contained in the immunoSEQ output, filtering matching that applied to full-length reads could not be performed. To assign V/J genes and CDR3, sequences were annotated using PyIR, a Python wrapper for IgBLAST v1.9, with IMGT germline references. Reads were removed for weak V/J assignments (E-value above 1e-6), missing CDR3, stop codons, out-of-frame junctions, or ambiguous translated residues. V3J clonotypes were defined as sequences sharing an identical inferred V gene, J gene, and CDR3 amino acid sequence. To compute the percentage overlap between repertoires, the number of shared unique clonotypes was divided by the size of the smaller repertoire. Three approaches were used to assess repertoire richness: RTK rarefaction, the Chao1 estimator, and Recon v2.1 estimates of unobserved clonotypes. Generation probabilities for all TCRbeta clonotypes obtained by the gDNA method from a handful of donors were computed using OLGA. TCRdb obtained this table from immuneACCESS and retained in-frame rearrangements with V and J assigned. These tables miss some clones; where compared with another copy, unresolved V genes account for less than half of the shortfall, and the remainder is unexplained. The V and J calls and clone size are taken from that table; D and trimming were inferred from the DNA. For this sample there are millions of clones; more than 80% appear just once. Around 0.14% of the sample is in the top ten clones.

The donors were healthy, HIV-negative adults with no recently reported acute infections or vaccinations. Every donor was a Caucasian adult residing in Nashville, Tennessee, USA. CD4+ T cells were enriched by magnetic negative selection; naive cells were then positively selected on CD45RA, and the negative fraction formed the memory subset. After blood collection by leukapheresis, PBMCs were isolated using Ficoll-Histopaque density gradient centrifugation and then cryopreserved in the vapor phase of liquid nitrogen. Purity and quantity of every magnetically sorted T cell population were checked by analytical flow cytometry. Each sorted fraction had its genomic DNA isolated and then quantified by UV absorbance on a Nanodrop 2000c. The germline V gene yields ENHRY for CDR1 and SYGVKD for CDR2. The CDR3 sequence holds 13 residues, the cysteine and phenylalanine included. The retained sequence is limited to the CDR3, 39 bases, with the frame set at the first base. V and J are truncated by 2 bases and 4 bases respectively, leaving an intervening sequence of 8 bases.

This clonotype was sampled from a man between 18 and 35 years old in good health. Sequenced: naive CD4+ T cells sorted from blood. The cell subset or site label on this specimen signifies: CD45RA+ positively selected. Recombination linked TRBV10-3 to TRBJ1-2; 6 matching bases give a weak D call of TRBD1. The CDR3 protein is CAISEIQGYGYTF. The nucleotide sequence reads TGTGCCATCAGTGAGATACAGGGCTATGGCTACACCTTC.